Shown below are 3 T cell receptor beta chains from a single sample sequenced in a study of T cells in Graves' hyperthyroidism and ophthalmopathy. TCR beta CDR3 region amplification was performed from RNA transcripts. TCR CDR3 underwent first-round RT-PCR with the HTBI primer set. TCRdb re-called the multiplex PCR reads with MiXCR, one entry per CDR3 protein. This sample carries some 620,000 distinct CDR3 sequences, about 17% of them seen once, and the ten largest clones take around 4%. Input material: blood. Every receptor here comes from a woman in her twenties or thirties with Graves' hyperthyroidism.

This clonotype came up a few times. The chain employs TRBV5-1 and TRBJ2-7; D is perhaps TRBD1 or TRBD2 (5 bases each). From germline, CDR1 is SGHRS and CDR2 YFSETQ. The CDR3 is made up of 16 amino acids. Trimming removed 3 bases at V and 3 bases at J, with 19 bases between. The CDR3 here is CASSSPRGSVNYEQYF. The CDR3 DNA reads TGCGCCAGCAGCTCCCCGAGGGGTAGCGTCAACTACGAGCAGTACTTC.

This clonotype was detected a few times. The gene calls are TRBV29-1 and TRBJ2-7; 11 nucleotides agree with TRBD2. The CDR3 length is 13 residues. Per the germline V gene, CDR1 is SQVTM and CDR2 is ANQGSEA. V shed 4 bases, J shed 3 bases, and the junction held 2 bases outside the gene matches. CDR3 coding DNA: TGCAGCGTTGTTCTAGCGGGAGGCTACGAGCAGTACTTC. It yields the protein CSVVLAGGYEQYF.

CDR3 in DNA: TGCAGTGCGTCGGGATACAATGAGCAGTTCTTC. It yields the protein CSASGYNEQFF. The chain employs TRBV20-1 and TRBJ2-1; tentatively, D is TRBD2 (5 bases). This CDR3 has 11 amino acids. V was clipped by 6 bases and J by 4 bases, with 7 bases between them. Per germline, CDR1 DFQATT and CDR2 SNEGSKA (reference sequence).